This entry lists 22 T cell receptor beta chains sequenced from one sample in a study of CD8+ T cells in alopecia areata. Extracted from the samples, RNA was reverse transcribed into cDNA to serve as the sequencing template. Profiling relied on immunoSEQ multiplex PCR, and the TCRdb table lists in-frame clones only, not all of them. The sample holds 150,000 or so clones, 45% to 60% seen once. Sequenced material: CD8+ T cells sorted from blood, taken at week 0. The receptors derive from a human donor with alopecia areata.

The chain joins TRBV5-6 to TRBJ2-5; 10 bases are a match to TRBD1. The ends lost 4 bases at V and 4 bases at J; junction bases unmatched: 7. CDR1 is SGHDT and CDR2 is YYEEEE in the germline V gene. The CDR3 spans 15 residues. CDR3 bases: TGTGCCAGCAGCCCCGGGACAGGGGTCCGAGAGACCCAGTACTTC. Translated: CASSPGTGVRETQYF.

V gene TRBV29-1 combines with J gene TRBJ2-5, with D possibly being TRBD1 or TRBD2 (5 bases each). The J call may be faulty, since TRBJ2-7 better matches the DNA end. CDR1 is SQVTM and CDR2 is ANQGSEA in the germline V gene. CDR3 length: 13 amino acids. The chain's CDR3 is CSVGPWNSYEQYF. The DNA of the CDR3 is TGCAGCGTGGGACCCTGGAATTCCTACGAGCAGTACTTC.

This clone was detected only a few times. The chain couples TRBV19 to TRBJ2-1; 9 positions agree with TRBD2. Germline V lookup: CDR1 LNHDA, CDR2 SQIVND (reference sequence). J gave up 2 bases and V 10 bases, and 9 bases lay outside the gene matches. CDR3 length: 15 amino acids. As DNA, the CDR3 is TGTGCCACCACTCGGGCTAGCGGGGCCTACAATGAGCAGTTCTTC. Its translation is CATTRASGAYNEQFF.

V usage is TRBV7-9 and J usage is TRBJ2-2; tentative D call: TRBD2 (5 bases). Germline V gene sequence: CDR1 SEHNR, CDR2 FQNEAQ (reference sequence). The CDR3 consists of 14 residues. V was pared by 8 bases and J by 7 bases, with 17 bases between. This CDR3 reads CASGTGIFLGELFF. CDR3 nucleotide sequence: TGTGCCAGCGGAACCGGGATATTCCTCGGGGAGCTGTTTTTT.

The gene calls are TRBV5-6 and TRBJ2-1, with 9 bases matching TRBD2. This CDR3 is built from 13 residues. J was trimmed by 7 bases and V by 4 bases; bases with no gene match: 3. The germline gives CDR1 SGHDT, CDR2 YYEEEE. CDR3 in DNA: TGTGCCAGCAGCCTTAGCGGGGGTAATGAGCAGTTCTTC. It translates to CASSLSGGNEQFF.

This chain links TRBV7-8 with TRBJ1-4; D may be TRBD1 (6 bases). Germline lookup yields CDR1 SGHVS and CDR2 FQNEAQ. The CDR3 covers 15 residues. Trimming stripped 4 bases from V and 4 bases from J, with 13 bases between. CDR3 loop: CASSYLGGINEKLFF. CDR3 nucleotide sequence: TGTGCCAGCAGCTACTTAGGGGGGATTAATGAAAAACTGTTTTTT.

This clone was observed a few times. The V call is TRBV2, the J call TRBJ2-7, with D perhaps being TRBD1 or TRBD2 (5 bases each). This CDR3 has 12 amino acids. Trimming took 8 bases from V and 1 from J, leaving 9 bases between them. The germline gives CDR1 SNHLY, CDR2 FYNNEI. CDR3: CASLGESYEQYF. The CDR3 DNA is TGTGCCAGCTTAGGGGAGTCCTACGAGCAGTACTTC.

The rearrangement joins TRBV9 to TRBJ1-1; D ambiguous. The CDR3 contains 15 residues. The germline V gene has CDR1 SGDLS and CDR2 YYNGEE. V was shortened by 4 bases and J by 1 base, with 14 bases between the two germline ends. This chain's CDR3 is CASSTPGDSNTEAFF. The CDR3 nucleotides read TGTGCCAGCAGCACCCCCGGGGATTCGAACACTGAAGCTTTCTTT.

This chain connects TRBV6-1 to TRBJ2-2; tentative D call: TRBD1 (6 bases). The ends were cut back, 9 bases at V and 4 bases at J, with 9 bases in the middle. Germline values: CDR1 MNHNS, CDR2 SASEGT. The CDR3 spans 12 residues. CDR3 residues: CARGDITGELFF. The CDR3 nucleotides are TGTGCCAGAGGGGACATCACCGGGGAGCTGTTTTTT.

This clone was counted only a few times. The chain joins TRBV13 to TRBJ2-3; D is possibly TRBD2 (5 bases). The V and J ends lost 5 bases and 0 bases respectively, with 12 bases between them. CDR3 size: 15 residues. Per the germline V gene, CDR1 is PRHDT and CDR2 is FYEKMQ (reference sequence). In nucleotides, the CDR3 is TGTGCCAGCAGCACGGACTTCTCTAGCACAGATACGCAGTATTTT. Residues: CASSTDFSSTDTQYF.

The genes are TRBV4-1 and TRBJ2-5; the D is unclear. The CDR3 is made up of 14 amino acids. CDR1 is MGHRA and CDR2 is YSYEKL in the germline V gene. Trimming pared 11 bases from V and 2 bases from J, leaving 18 bases between. This CDR3 is CASSATGPQETQYF. Here the CDR3 DNA reads TGCGCCTCGTCCGCGACCGGACCTCAAGAGACCCAGTACTTC.

This chain joins TRBV7-9 and TRBJ2-1; 9 bases fit TRBD1. This CDR3 is 12 amino acids long. With V trimmed by 2 bases and J by 13 bases, 3 bases remained unmatched. Looked up from germline, CDR1 is SEHNR and CDR2 is FQNEAQ (reference sequence). CDR3 nucleotides: TGTGCCAGCAGCTTACTGGGACAGGGACAGTTCTTC. Encoded protein: CASSLLGQGQFF.

This clone was counted between two and nine times. This chain joins TRBV15 and TRBJ2-7; a weak D match, TRBD1 (6 bases). The CDR3 spans 14 residues. Germline V gives CDR1 LNHNV, CDR2 YYDKDF (reference sequence). The V end was cut by 4 bases, the J end by 5 bases, with 15 bases between. In DNA form, the CDR3 reads TGTGCCACCAGCATCAAAAGGGGGAGCCACGAGCAGTACTTC. Translated, it gives CATSIKRGSHEQYF.

This clone is medium-sized by share. The J gene is TRBJ2-1, the V gene TRBV11-2; 9 positions match TRBD2. The germline gives CDR1 SGHAT, CDR2 FQNNGV. The trim removed 5 bases at V and 6 bases at J, leaving 14 bases unmatched. There are 17 residues in the CDR3. The CDR3 DNA sequence: TGTGCCAGCAGCCTAAAACCATTGGGGACTAGCCGCAATGAGCAGTTCTTC. Residues: CASSLKPLGTSRNEQFF.

The chain combines TRBV27 with TRBJ2-7, with D perhaps matching TRBD1 (5 bases). The CDR3 spans 15 residues. Trimming stripped 3 bases from V and 5 bases from J, with 17 bases between. Germline V gene data show CDR1 as MNHEY and CDR2 as SMNVEV (reference sequence). CDR3 amino acids: CASSFGQGVNHEQYF. The CDR3 region has the DNA TGTGCCAGCAGTTTCGGGCAGGGCGTCAACCACGAGCAGTACTTC.

This clone came up a few times. CDR3 loop: CASSQDMWTTANTGELFF. The DNA for the CDR3 is TGCGCCAGCAGCCAAGATATGTGGACAACCGCAAACACCGGGGAGCTGTTTTTT. V is TRBV4-1 and J is TRBJ2-2, with TRBD1 as a possible D gene (5 bases). CDR1 and CDR2 (germline): MGHRA, YSYEKL. This CDR3 spans 18 amino acids. V dropped 0 bases and J dropped 2 bases, with 16 bases sitting between them.

The chain links TRBV7-3 to TRBJ2-7, with 11 bases fitting TRBD2. V was pared by 4 bases and J by 5 bases, with 1 base of the junction left unmatched. The CDR3 loop spans 13 amino acids. The germline V gene has CDR1 SGHTA and CDR2 FQGTGA. The CDR3 loop is CASSSGLADEQYF. DNA of the CDR3: TGTGCCAGCAGCTCGGGACTAGCGGACGAGCAGTACTTC. The full variable domain, rest sourced from reference TRBV7-3 and TRBJ2-7, is GAGVSQTPSNKVTEKGKYVELRCDPISGHTALYWYRQSLGQGPEFLIYFQGTGAADDSGLPNDRFFAVRPEGSVSTLKIQRTERGDSAVYLCASSSGLADEQYFGPGTRLTVT.

The gene calls are TRBV30 and TRBJ1-2, with D unclear. The CDR3 has 13 residues. Germline-derived CDR1 and CDR2 are GTSNPN and SVGIG (reference sequence). V was trimmed by 3 bases and J by 5 bases, leaving 13 bases between them. CDR3 in amino acids: CAWRDLTEYGYTF. The CDR3 region has the DNA TGTGCCTGGAGGGATCTGACGGAGTATGGCTACACCTTC.

This rearrangement joins TRBV9 to TRBJ1-5; 9 bases fit TRBD1. This CDR3 region has 15 residues. Germline V lookup: CDR1 SGDLS, CDR2 YYNGEE. With V trimmed by 8 bases and J by 4 bases, 10 bases remained unmatched. The CDR3 region is CASSPGGTGNQPQHF. CDR3 DNA: TGTGCCAGTTCACCCGGCGGGACAGGGAATCAGCCCCAGCATTTT.

This clone has just a few counts. The CDR3 coding sequence is TGCAGCGTCGGACTAGCGGGACGCTATGAGCAGTTCTTC. This translates into CSVGLAGRYEQFF. The rearrangement links TRBV29-1 to TRBJ2-1; 12 bases agree with TRBD2. Germline-derived CDR1 and CDR2 are SQVTM and ANQGSEA. Trimming took 6 bases from V and 8 from J; bases not matched to a gene: 5. CDR3 length: 13 amino acids.

The rearrangement links TRBV29-1 to TRBJ2-1; 9 bases are shared with TRBD1. Trimming took 4 bases from V and 0 from J; bases not matched to a gene: 19. This CDR3 has 20 amino acids. Germline lookup yields CDR1 SQVTM and CDR2 ANQGSEA. The CDR3 bases are TGCAGCGTTGCACCCCCCGTGGGACAGGGTCCTCTGAGCTCCTACAATGAGCAGTTCTTC. This sequence encodes CSVAPPVGQGPLSSYNEQFF.

V and J are TRBV9 and TRBJ2-7, with D possibly matching TRBD2 (6 bases). With 3 bases removed from V and 3 bases from J, the gap between germline ends came to 16 bases. Germline V gene sequence: CDR1 SGDLS, CDR2 YYNGEE. The CDR3 is 15 residues long. The CDR3 loop is CASSAGEGPFYEQYF. CDR3 DNA sequence: TGTGCCAGCAGCGCGGGAGAGGGTCCCTTCTACGAGCAGTACTTC.